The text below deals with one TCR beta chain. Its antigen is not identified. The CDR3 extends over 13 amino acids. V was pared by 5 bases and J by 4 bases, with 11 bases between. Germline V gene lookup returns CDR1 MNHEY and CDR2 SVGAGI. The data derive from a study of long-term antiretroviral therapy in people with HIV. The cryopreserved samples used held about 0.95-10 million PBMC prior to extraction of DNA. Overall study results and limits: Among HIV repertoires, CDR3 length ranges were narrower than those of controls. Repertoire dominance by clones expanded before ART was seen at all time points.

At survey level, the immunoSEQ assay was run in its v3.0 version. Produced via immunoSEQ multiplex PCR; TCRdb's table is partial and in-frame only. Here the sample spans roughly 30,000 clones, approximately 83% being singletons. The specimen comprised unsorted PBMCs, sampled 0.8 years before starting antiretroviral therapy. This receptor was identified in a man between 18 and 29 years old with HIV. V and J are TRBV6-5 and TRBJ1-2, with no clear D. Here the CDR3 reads CASSVSATYGYTF. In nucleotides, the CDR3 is TGTGCCAGCAGTGTCTCGGCGACCTATGGCTACACCTTC.